Described below is a single TCR beta chain sequence and its context. The repertoire was sequenced with immunoSEQ multiplex PCR; TCRdb's copy has only in-frame clones and lacks some. The sample shows about 18,000 clones, around 38% of them seen only once. The data stem from a study of graft-versus-host responses after intestinal transplantation. V was cut by 0 bases and J by 3 bases, with 12 bases left in between. This CDR3 comprises 15 residues. CDR1 is SGHDT and CDR2 is YYEEEE in the germline V gene. The rearrangement uses TRBV5-6 and TRBJ1-2; no definite D call. This TCR was sampled from a human patient who received an intestinal transplant. Sequencing was performed on alloreactive CD4+ T cells from a mixed lymphocyte reaction culture, taken before intestinal transplant. Noted subset: CFSE-low proliferating T cells sorted from roughly 6-day pre-transplant mixed lymphocyte reaction (GvH or HvG direction). CDR3 sequence reads: CASSLVANWDYGYTF. CDR3 in DNA: TGTGCCAGCAGCTTGGTCGCCAACTGGGACTATGGCTACACCTTC.